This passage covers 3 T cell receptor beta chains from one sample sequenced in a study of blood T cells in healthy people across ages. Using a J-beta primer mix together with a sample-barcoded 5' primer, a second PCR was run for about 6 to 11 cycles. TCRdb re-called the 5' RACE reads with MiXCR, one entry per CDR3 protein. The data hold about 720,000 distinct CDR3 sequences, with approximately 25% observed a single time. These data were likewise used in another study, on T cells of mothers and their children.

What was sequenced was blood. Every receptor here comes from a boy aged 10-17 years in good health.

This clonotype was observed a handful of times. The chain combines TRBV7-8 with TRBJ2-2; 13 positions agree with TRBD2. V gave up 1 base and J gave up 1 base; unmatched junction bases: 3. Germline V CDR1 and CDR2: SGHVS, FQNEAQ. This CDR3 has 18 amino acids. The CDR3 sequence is CASSLVTSGRENTGELFF. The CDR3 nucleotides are TGTGCCAGCAGCTTAGTTACTAGCGGGAGGGAGAACACCGGGGAGCTGTTTTTT.

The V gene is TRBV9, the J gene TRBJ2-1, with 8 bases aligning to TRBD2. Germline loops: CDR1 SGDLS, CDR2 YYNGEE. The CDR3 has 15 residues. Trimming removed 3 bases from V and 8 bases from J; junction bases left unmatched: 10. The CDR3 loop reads CASSAPGTSLDEQFF. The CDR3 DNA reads TGTGCCAGCAGCGCGCCCGGGACTAGTCTCGATGAGCAGTTCTTC. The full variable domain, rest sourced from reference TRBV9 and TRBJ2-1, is DSGVTQTPKHLITATGQRVTLRCSPRSGDLSVYWYQQSLDQGLQFLIQYYNGEERAKGNILERFSAQQFPDLHSELNLSSLELGDSALYFCASSAPGTSLDEQFFGPGTRLTVL.

CDR3 nucleotides: TGTGCCAGCAGCGTACTAGCGGGAGCGGGCTACAACGAGCAGTACTTC. Its protein product is CASSVLAGAGYNEQYF. The chain joins TRBV28 to TRBJ2-5; 11 bases are a match to TRBD2. The J call is in doubt because the DNA end fits TRBJ2-7 better. Germline-derived CDR1 and CDR2 are MDHEN and SYDVKM. The CDR3 extends over 16 amino acids.